A selection of T cell receptor beta chains follows, all from one sample in a study of PD-1 blockade in classical Hodgkin lymphoma. Data came from immunoSEQ multiplex PCR; TCRdb stores just in-frame clones and leaves some out. The sample has 50,000 or so clones, almost 90% seen once. The starting material was peripheral blood mononuclear cells (PBMCs), obtained before the fourth cycle of nivolumab. The receptors originated from a human donor with classical Hodgkin lymphoma. Each CDR3 is given with its conserved first and last residue. Fields, in order: clone size, V gene, J gene, D gene, CDR3 protein, CDR3 DNA. D genes are given only for firm matches. Size is stated for part of the rows, as once, few or many counts, or as a class when the clone is expanded.

>-|TRBV5-8|TRBJ1-4|TRBD1
CASSLTGATEKLFF
TGTGCCAGCAGCTTGACAGGGGCGACCGAAAAACTGTTTTTT
>-|TRBV6-5|TRBJ1-4|-
CASSRTRLREKLFF
TGTGCCAGCAGTCGAACCCGTTTGAGGGAAAAACTGTTTTTT
>-|TRBV18|TRBJ1-2|TRBD1
CASSLLPGQLNYGYTF
TGTGCCAGCTCACTTCTTCCGGGACAGCTTAACTATGGCTACACCTTC
>few|TRBV7-7|TRBJ2-1|-
CASSKGVYESYNEQFF
TGTGCTAGCAGCAAAGGGGTGTATGAGTCCTACAATGAGCAGTTCTTC
>-|TRBV27|TRBJ1-4|-
CASSLYRARKLFF
TGTGCCAGCAGTTTGTACAGGGCCCGAAAACTGTTTTTT
>few|TRBV4-2|TRBJ2-7|-
CASSPGLGPYEQYF
TGTGCCAGCAGCCCGGGGTTGGGGCCTTACGAGCAGTACTTC
>-|TRBV5-1|TRBJ1-5|-
CASSLGGRESNQPQHF
TGCGCCAGCAGCTTGGGGGGCAGGGAAAGCAATCAGCCCCAGCATTTT
>-|TRBV4-2|TRBJ2-1|TRBD2
CASSHLAESSYNEQFF
TGTGCCAGCAGCCATCTAGCGGAGAGCTCCTACAATGAGCAGTTCTTC
>-|TRBV6-4|TRBJ2-3|TRBD1
CASSDGQGADTQYF
TGTGCCAGCAGTGACGGACAGGGCGCAGATACGCAGTATTTT
>-|TRBV4-1|TRBJ2-5|-
CASSQDGEGRYQETQYF
TGCGCCAGCAGCCAAGACGGAGAAGGGAGGTACCAAGAGACCCAGTACTTC
>-|TRBV15|TRBJ2-1|-
CATSSRPTGNEQFF
TGTGCCACCAGCAGCCGCCCGACAGGCAATGAGCAGTTCTTC
>-|TRBV6-5|TRBJ1-2|-
CASSPPNYGYTF
TGTGCCAGCAGTCCCCCTAACTATGGCTACACCTTC
>-|TRBV9|TRBJ2-1|-
CASSPVGDGLYNEQFF
TGTGCCAGCAGTCCCGTTGGGGACGGGTTATACAATGAGCAGTTCTTC
>-|TRBV10-3|TRBJ2-3|TRBD2
CAISPTSGRAGTDTQYF
TGTGCCATCAGTCCTACTAGCGGGAGGGCCGGCACAGATACGCAGTATTTT
>-|TRBV27|TRBJ2-1|TRBD2
CASTPITSGWNEQFF
TGTGCCAGCACACCAATTACTAGCGGTTGGAATGAGCAGTTCTTC
>-|TRBV30|TRBJ2-1|-
CAWSVLGGLYNEQFF
TGTGCCTGGAGTGTATTGGGCGGGCTTTACAATGAGCAGTTCTTC
>-|TRBV10-3|TRBJ1-1|-
CAISLGRDYTEAFF
TGTGCCATCAGTTTAGGTCGGGACTACACTGAAGCTTTCTTT
>-|TRBV25-1|TRBJ1-5|-
CASSELGSNQPQHF
TGTGCCAGCAGTGAATTGGGGAGCAATCAGCCCCAGCATTTT
>-|TRBV7-9|TRBJ2-3|-
CASSLARSVRITDTQYF
TGTGCCAGCAGCCTTGCTCGATCGGTCCGAATCACAGATACGCAGTATTTT
>-|TRBV27|TRBJ2-1|TRBD2
CASSYGTRSYNEQFF
TGTGCCAGCAGTTACGGGACTAGATCCTACAATGAGCAGTTCTTC
>-|TRBV7-9|TRBJ2-1|TRBD2
CASSLALAGAYNEQFF
TGTGCCAGCAGCTTAGCACTAGCGGGAGCCTACAATGAGCAGTTCTTC
>-|TRBV10-3|TRBJ2-7|-
CAIAGHGYEQYF
TGTGCCATCGCGGGACACGGCTACGAGCAGTACTTC
>-|TRBV11-1|TRBJ1-3|-
CASSSTLPAGANTIYF
TGTGCCAGCAGCTCCACCCTCCCGGCAGGGGCGAACACCATATATTTT
>-|TRBV9|TRBJ1-5|-
CASSRGPGSGNQPQHF
TGTGCCAGCAGCAGGGGCCCAGGATCTGGCAATCAGCCCCAGCATTTT
>-|TRBV28|TRBJ1-5|-
CASSLDREGRVPQHF
TGTGCCAGCAGTTTAGACCGGGAGGGAAGGGTGCCCCAGCATTTT
>-|TRBV7-9|TRBJ2-4|-
CASSSVGGLPKRVQYF
TGTGCCAGCAGCTCTGTTGGGGGACTCCCCAAAAGAGTTCAGTACTTC
>-|TRBV5-6|TRBJ1-5|-
CASNITDHQPQHF
TGTGCCAGCAATATCACAGATCATCAGCCCCAGCATTTT
>-|TRBV7-3|TRBJ1-5|-
CASSLRAGDQPQHF
TGTGCCAGCAGCTTACGGGCGGGAGATCAGCCCCAGCATTTT
>few|TRBV18|TRBJ1-2|TRBD1
CASSLQTGTTISYGYTF
TGTGCCAGCTCTCTACAGACAGGGACCACGATCTCCTATGGCTACACCTTC
>-|TRBV18|TRBJ2-5|-
CASSPLGQETQYF
TGTGCCAGCTCACCTTTAGGTCAAGAGACCCAGTACTTC
>-|TRBV7-9|TRBJ1-4|-
CASTPPGRDEKLFF
TGTGCCAGCACCCCCCCGGGACGGGACGAAAAACTGTTTTTT
>-|TRBV20-1|TRBJ1-1|-
CSASDAVEAFF
TGCAGTGCTAGTGATGCGGTTGAAGCTTTCTTT
>-|TRBV4-1|TRBJ2-1|-
CASSQGTYYNEQFF
TGCGCCAGCAGCCAAGGGACTTATTACAATGAGCAGTTCTTC
>-|TRBV5-1|TRBJ2-1|-
CASSLDGTVNEQFF
TGCGCCAGCAGCTTGGACGGGACCGTCAATGAGCAGTTCTTC
>-|TRBV5-1|TRBJ1-5|-
CASSPDPGNQPQHF
TGCGCCAGCAGCCCTGACCCGGGCAATCAGCCCCAGCATTTT
>-|TRBV5-1|TRBJ2-5|-
CASSLLETQETQYF
TGCGCCAGCAGCTTGCTAGAAACCCAAGAGACCCAGTACTTC
>once|TRBV9|TRBJ2-7|-
CASSVAGVGVTEQYF
TGTGCCAGCAGCGTAGCTGGAGTTGGGGTTACCGAGCAGTACTTC
>few|TRBV4-1|TRBJ2-5|-
CASSQESDGKTQYF
TGCGCCAGCAGCCAAGAGTCGGACGGGAAGACCCAGTACTTC
>-|TRBV11-2|TRBJ2-2|-
CASSFSGPGELFF
TGTGCCAGCAGCTTCTCAGGTCCCGGGGAGCTGTTTTTT